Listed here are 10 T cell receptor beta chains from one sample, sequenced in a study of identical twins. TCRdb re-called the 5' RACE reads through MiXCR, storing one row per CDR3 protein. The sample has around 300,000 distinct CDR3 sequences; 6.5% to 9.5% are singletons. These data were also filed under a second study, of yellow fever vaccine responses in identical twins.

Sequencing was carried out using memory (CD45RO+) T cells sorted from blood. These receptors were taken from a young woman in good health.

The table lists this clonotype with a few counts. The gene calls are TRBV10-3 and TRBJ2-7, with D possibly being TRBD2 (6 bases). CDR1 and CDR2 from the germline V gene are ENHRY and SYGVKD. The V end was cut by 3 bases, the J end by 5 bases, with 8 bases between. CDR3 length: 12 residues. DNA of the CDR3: TGTGCCATCAGTGATGGAGGGGACGAGCAGTACTTC. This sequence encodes CAISDGGDEQYF.

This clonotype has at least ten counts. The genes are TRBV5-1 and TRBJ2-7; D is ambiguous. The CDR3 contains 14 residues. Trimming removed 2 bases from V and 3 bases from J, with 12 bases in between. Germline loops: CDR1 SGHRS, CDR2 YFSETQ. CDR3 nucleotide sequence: TGCGCCAGCAGCTTCGACGGACCTTACTACGAGCAGTACTTC. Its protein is CASSFDGPYYEQYF.

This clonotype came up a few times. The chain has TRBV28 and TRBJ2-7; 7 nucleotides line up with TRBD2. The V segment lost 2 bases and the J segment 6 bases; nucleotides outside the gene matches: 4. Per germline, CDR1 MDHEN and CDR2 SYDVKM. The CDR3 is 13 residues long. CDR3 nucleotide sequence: TGTGCCAGCAGTTTAAGTTGGGGGGGCGAGCAGTACGTC. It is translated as CASSLSWGGEQYV.

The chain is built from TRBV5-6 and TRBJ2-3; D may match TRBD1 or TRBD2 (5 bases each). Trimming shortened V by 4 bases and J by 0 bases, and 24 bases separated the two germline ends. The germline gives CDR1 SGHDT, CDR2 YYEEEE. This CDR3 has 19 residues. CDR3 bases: TGTGCCAGCAGCGCCCCACCTTATACCGGGACCAGAAGCACAGATACGCAGTATTTT. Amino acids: CASSAPPYTGTRSTDTQYF.

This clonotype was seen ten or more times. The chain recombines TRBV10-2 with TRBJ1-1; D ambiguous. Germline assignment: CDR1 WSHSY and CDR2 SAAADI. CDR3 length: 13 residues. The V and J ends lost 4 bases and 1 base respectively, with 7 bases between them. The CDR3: CASSASGNTEAFF. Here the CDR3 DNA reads TGCGCCAGCAGTGCGTCAGGGAACACTGAAGCTTTCTTT.

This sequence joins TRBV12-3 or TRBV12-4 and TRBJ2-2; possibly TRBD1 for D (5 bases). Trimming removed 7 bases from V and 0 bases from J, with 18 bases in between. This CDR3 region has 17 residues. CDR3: CASTNPKGRPNTGELFF. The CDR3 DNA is TGTGCCAGCACTAATCCGAAGGGGCGGCCGAACACCGGGGAGCTGTTTTTT.

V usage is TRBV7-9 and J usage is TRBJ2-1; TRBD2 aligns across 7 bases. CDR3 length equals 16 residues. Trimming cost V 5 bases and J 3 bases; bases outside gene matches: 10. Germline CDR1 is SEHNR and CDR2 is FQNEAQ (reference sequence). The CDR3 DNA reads TGTGCCAGCAGCCAATGGGGGGGGGATAGCTACAATGAGCAGTTCTTC. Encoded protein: CASSQWGGDSYNEQFF.

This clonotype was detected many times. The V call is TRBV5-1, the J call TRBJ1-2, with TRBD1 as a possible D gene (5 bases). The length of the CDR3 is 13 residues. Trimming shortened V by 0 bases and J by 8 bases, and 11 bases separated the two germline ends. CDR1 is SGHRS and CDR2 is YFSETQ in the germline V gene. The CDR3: CASSLDQGSGYTF. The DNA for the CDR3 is TGCGCCAGCAGCTTGGATCAGGGTTCGGGCTACACCTTC.

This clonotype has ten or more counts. The CDR3 DNA is TGTGCCAGCAGCAACCCAATTCCGGGGGGGCAAGAGACCCAGTACTTC. Translation gives CASSNPIPGGQETQYF. This chain connects TRBV7-8 to TRBJ2-5; 8 nucleotides agree with TRBD2. There are 16 residues in the CDR3. Germline loops: CDR1 SGHVS, CDR2 FQNEAQ. J was trimmed by 2 bases and V by 5 bases; bases with no gene match: 10. Full variable domain (rest looked up from reference TRBV7-8 and TRBJ2-5): GAGVSQSPRYKVAKRGQDVALRCDPISGHVSLFWYQQALGQGPEFLTYFQNEAQLDKSGLPSDRFFAERPEGSVSTLKIQRTQQEDSAVYLCASSNPIPGGQETQYFGPGTRLLVL.

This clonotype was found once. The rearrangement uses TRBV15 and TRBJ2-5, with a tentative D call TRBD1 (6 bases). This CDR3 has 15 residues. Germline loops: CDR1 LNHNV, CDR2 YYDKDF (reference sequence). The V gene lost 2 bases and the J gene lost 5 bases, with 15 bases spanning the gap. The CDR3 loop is CATSRQSRTGETQYF. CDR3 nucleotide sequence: TGTGCCACCAGCAGACAAAGTCGTACAGGGGAGACCCAGTACTTC. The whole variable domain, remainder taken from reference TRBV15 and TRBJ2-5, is DAMVIQNPRYQVTQFGKPVTLSCSQTLNHNVMYWYQQKSSQAPKLLFHYYDKDFNNEADTPDNFQSRRPNTSFCFLDIRSPGLGDTAMYLCATSRQSRTGETQYFGPGTRLLVL.